This T cell receptor beta chain appears in the sequencing data of a study of human T cells and chemical hapten exposure. At the level of the study: Subjects had 2% DPC placed on approximately 2 cm by approximately 2 cm of upper inner arm skin for sensitization. All patients underwent weekly scalp dosing with diphenylcyclopropenone for the full roughly 24-week study. Study-level results: Patch test score rose with PT1 expanded TCR count, significant at thresholds 8, 16 and 32, not 4.

TCRdb re-called the RACE reads through MiXCR, storing one row per CDR3 protein. The sample has 280,000 or so distinct CDR3 sequences, roughly 7.7% seen once. As for this clonotype: Its antigen is as yet unknown.

In germline, CDR1 is MNHEY, CDR2 SVGEGT. V lost 6 bases to trimming and J lost 2 bases, with 11 bases between them. The CDR3 is 13 residues long. This sample's time point: pre-sensitization, week 0. Treatment reported: therapeutic diphenylcyclopropenone sensitization with weekly scalp DPC. Those who donated were patients with alopecia, 18 to 70 years of age, and suitable for DPC. The receptor was isolated from a young man with alopecia areata. Some clones in this sample may be carry-over from other donors' samples. The V gene is TRBV6-2 or TRBV6-3, the J gene TRBJ2-7; D might be TRBD1 (6 bases). Sequences were derived from whole blood, sampled in connection with sensitization to the hapten diphenylcyclopropenone (DPC). As DNA, the CDR3 is TGTGCCAGCAGAACAGGGACACCCTACGAGCAGTACTTC. Protein: CASRTGTPYEQYF.